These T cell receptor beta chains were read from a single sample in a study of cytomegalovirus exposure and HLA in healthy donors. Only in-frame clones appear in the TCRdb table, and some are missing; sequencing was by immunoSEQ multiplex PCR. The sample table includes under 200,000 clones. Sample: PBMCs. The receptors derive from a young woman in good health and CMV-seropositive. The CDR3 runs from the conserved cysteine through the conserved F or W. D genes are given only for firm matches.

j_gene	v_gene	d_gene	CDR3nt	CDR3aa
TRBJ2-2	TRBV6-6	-	TGTGCCAGCAAGGATGGGAGAGTGAACACCGGGGAGCTGTTTTTT	CASKDGRVNTGELFF
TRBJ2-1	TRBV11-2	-	TGTGCCAGCAGCTTAGGACCCGGGAGCTCCTACAATGAGCAGTTCTTC	CASSLGPGSSYNEQFF
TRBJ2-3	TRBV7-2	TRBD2	TGTGCCAGCAGCTCATTACTGTCCGGGACTAGCGCCCGCACAGATACGCAGTATTTT	CASSSLLSGTSARTDTQYF
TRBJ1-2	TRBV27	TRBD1	TGTGCCAGCAGTGATTACCCGGGACAGGAGGTGTATGGCTACACCTTC	CASSDYPGQEVYGYTF
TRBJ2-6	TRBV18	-	TGTGCCAGCTCAACGACATCTGGGGCCAACGTCCTGACTTTC	CASSTTSGANVLTF
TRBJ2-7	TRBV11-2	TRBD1	TGTGCCAGCAGCTCGGGGACAGGACACTACGAGCAGTACTTC	CASSSGTGHYEQYF
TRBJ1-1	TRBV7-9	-	TGTGCCAGCACCAGGGGTTGGAACACTGAAGCTTTCTTT	CASTRGWNTEAFF
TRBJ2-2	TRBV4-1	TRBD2	TGCGCCAGCAGCCTACTACCAACGGGACTAATCAACACCGGGGAGCTGTTTTTT	CASSLLPTGLINTGELFF
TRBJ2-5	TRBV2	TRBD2	TGTGCCAGCAGGACCGGGACTAGCGGGAGGGGGGCAGAGACCCAGTACTTC	CASRTGTSGRGAETQYF
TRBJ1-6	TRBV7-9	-	TGTGCCAGCAGCTTAGGAGCAGCGTATAATTCACCCCTCCACTTT	CASSLGAAYNSPLHF
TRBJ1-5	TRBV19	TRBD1	TGTGCCAGTAGTATAGTTAAAGGGACAGGGCGGTTGCATTTT	CASSIVKGTGRLHF
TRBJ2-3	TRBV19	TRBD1	TGTGCCAGTTCGGACAGGGGCAGCACAGATACGCAGTATTTT	CASSDRGSTDTQYF
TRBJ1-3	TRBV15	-	TGTGCCACCAGCACAGAACAGGGCTTCTCTGGAAACACCATATATTTT	CATSTEQGFSGNTIYF
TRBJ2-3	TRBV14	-	TGTGCCAGCAGCTGGCTAGCTGGCAACACAGATACGCAGTATTTT	CASSWLAGNTDTQYF
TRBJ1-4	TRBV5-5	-	TGTGCCAGCAGCTTTCGCGGCGGGGGTAATGAAAAACTGTTTTTT	CASSFRGGGNEKLFF
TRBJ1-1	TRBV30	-	TGTGCCTGGAGTGTACTAGCAGGCGGGCGAACTGAAGCTTTCTTT	CAWSVLAGGRTEAFF
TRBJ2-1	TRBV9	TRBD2	TGTGCCAGCAGCGCGGGACTAGCGGGGGTTACCTACAATGAGCAGTTCTTC	CASSAGLAGVTYNEQFF
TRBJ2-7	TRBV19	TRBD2	TGTGCCAGCTCTGGCGCTAGCGGGAACTACGAGCAGTACTTC	CASSGASGNYEQYF
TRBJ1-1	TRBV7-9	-	TGTGCCAGCAGCTTATCCCCCGGGAGAGAAGCTTTCTTT	CASSLSPGREAFF
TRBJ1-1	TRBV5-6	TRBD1	TGTGCCAGCAGCTTGACGGACAGGGGTCACACTGAAGCTTTCTTT	CASSLTDRGHTEAFF
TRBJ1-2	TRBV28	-	TGTGCCAGCACCACACCGAGGGCGGCGGGGTATGGCTACACCTTC	CASTTPRAAGYGYTF
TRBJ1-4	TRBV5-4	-	TGTGCCAGCAGCCCCGGACAGATGAATGAAAAACTGTTTTTT	CASSPGQMNEKLFF